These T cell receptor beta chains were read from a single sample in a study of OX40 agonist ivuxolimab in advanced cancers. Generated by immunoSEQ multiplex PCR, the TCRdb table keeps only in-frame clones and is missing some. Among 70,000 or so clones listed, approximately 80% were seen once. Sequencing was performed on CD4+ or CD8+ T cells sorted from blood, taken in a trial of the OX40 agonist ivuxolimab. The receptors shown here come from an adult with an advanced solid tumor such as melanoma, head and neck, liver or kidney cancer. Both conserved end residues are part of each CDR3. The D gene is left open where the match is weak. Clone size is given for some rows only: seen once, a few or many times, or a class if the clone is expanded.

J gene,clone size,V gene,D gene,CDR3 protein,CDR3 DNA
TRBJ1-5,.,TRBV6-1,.,CASSEVRFNQPQHF,TGTGCCAGCAGTGAGGTCAGATTCAATCAGCCCCAGCATTTT
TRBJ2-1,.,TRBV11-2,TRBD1,CASSVTGRNEQFF,TGTGCCAGCAGCGTGACAGGGCGCAATGAGCAGTTCTTC
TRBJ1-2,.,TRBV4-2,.,CASSHGQNYGYTF,TGTGCCAGCAGCCATGGACAGAACTATGGCTACACCTTC
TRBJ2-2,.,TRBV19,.,CASSKDTGELFF,TGTGCCAGTAGTAAAGACACCGGGGAGCTGTTTTTT
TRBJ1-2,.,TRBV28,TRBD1,CASSTQGGNYGYTF,TGTGCCAGCAGTACCCAGGGGGGGAACTATGGCTACACCTTC
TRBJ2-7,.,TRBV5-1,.,CASSLGVGSTFSEQYF,TGCGCCAGCAGCTTGGGGGTGGGGAGTACATTTAGTGAGCAGTACTTC
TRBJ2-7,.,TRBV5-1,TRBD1,CASSLRTGDYEQYF,TGCGCCAGCAGCTTAAGGACAGGGGACTACGAGCAGTACTTC
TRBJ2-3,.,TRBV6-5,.,CASRAQGTDTQYF,TGTGCCAGCAGAGCCCAAGGCACAGATACGCAGTATTTT
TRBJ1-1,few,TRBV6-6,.,CASRAGPQSEAFF,TGTGCCAGCAGAGCCGGGCCGCAGTCTGAAGCTTTCTTT
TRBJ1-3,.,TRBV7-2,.,CASSLRRAPYGGNTIYF,TGTGCCAGCAGCTTAAGGAGAGCCCCTTATGGGGGAAACACCATATATTTT
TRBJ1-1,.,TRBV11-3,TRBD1,CASSLGQGRTEAFF,TGTGCCAGCAGCCTGGGACAGGGAAGGACTGAAGCTTTCTTT
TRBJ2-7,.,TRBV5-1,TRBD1,CASSLVQGAGEQYF,TGCGCCAGCAGCTTGGTACAGGGGGCGGGCGAGCAGTACTTC
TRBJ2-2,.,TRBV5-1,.,CASSLAVVGVNTGELFF,TGCGCCAGCAGCTTGGCAGTTGTAGGGGTAAACACCGGGGAGCTGTTTTTT
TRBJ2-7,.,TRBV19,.,CASSILETSTYEYF,TGTGCCAGTAGTATACTAGAGACATCTACCTACGAGTACTTC
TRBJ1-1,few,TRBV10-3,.,CAISERTARTEAFF,TGTGCCATCAGTGAGCGGACGGCGCGAACTGAAGCTTTCTTT
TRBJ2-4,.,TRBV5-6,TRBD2,CASSPWSSGGAKNIQYF,TGTGCCAGCAGCCCCTGGTCTAGCGGGGGGGCCAAAAACATTCAGTACTTC
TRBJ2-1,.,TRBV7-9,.,CASSLGDGVPSYNEQFF,TGTGCCAGCAGCTTAGGGGACGGCGTTCCCTCCTACAATGAGCAGTTCTTC
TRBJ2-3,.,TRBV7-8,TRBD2,CASSGRLAGLTDTQYF,TGTGCCAGCAGCGGACGACTAGCGGGGCTCACAGATACGCAGTATTTT
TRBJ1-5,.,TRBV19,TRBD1,CASSLDRENNQPQHF,TGTGCCAGTAGTCTCGACAGGGAAAACAATCAGCCCCAGCATTTT
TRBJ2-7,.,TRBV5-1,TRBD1,CASSLGQGANQEQYF,TGCGCCAGCAGCTTGGGCCAGGGGGCAAATCAGGAGCAGTACTTC
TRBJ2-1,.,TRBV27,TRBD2,CASSLTSGRAGEQFF,TGTGCCAGCAGTTTAACAAGCGGGAGGGCCGGTGAGCAGTTCTTC
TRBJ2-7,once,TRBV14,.,CASSPTLYEQYF,TGTGCCAGCAGCCCAACTTTGTACGAGCAGTACTTC
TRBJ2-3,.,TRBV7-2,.,CASSSTRDTQYF,TGTGCCAGCAGCTCGACTAGGGATACGCAGTATTTT
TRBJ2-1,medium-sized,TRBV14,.,CASSPGVGEQFF,TGTGCCAGCAGCCCGGGGGTGGGGGAGCAGTTCTTC
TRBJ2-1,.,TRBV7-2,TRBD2,CASSLASGTSYNEQFF,TGTGCCAGCAGCTTGGCTAGCGGGACCTCCTACAATGAGCAGTTCTTC
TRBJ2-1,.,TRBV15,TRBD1,CATSRGQGVDKFF,TGTGCCACCAGCAGGGGACAGGGGGTCGATAAGTTCTTC
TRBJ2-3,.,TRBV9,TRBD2,CASSASGRALDTQYF,TGTGCCAGCAGCGCTAGCGGGAGGGCCCTCGATACGCAGTATTTT
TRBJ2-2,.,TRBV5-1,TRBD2,CASSPRLAATNTGELFF,TGCGCCAGCAGCCCAAGACTAGCGGCTACGAACACCGGGGAGCTGTTTTTT
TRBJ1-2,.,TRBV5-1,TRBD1,CASSPYTGETGYTF,TGCGCCAGCAGCCCGTATACAGGGGAGACTGGCTACACCTTC
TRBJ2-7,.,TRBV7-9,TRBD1,CASSPTGGRTYEQYF,TGTGCCAGCAGCCCGACAGGGGGTAGGACTTACGAGCAGTACTTC
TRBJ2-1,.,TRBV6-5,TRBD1,CASIGTGPNEQFF,TGTGCCAGCATAGGGACAGGCCCCAATGAGCAGTTCTTC
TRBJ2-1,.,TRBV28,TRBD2,CASSLGGGYNEQFF,TGTGCCAGCAGCCTCGGGGGGGGTTACAATGAGCAGTTCTTC
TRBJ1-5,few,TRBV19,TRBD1,CASTQRGQGNQPQHF,TGTGCCAGTACCCAGAGGGGACAGGGCAATCAGCCCCAGCATTTT
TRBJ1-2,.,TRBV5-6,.,CASTHASGYGYTF,TGTGCCAGCACCCATGCTTCCGGCTATGGCTACACCTTC
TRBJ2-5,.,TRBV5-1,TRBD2,CASSLGLAGQETQYF,TGCGCCAGCAGCCTAGGACTAGCGGGACAAGAGACCCAGTACTTC
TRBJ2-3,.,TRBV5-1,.,CASSLLAPTGDTQYF,TGCGCCAGCAGCTTGTTAGCTCCCACGGGAGATACGCAGTATTTT
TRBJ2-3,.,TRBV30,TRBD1,CAGGQGNLGDTQYF,TGTGCCGGCGGACAGGGCAATCTTGGAGATACGCAGTATTTT
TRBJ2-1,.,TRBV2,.,CASSEASFSYNEQFF,TGTGCCAGCAGTGAAGCGTCGTTCTCCTACAATGAGCAGTTCTTC
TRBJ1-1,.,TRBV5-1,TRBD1,CASSLSDRAEAFF,TGCGCCAGCAGCCTATCGGACAGGGCCGAGGCTTTCTTT
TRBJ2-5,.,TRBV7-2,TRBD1,CASSPGQGQGTQYF,TGTGCCAGCAGCCCTGGACAGGGACAAGGGACCCAGTACTTC
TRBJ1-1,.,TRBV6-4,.,CASSEGRATEAFF,TGTGCCAGCAGTGAGGGCAGGGCCACTGAAGCTTTCTTT
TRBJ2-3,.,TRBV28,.,CASSLYADTQYF,TGTGCCAGCAGTTTATATGCAGATACGCAGTATTTT
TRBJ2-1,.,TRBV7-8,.,CASSFRPPRDNEQFF,TGTGCCAGCAGCTTTCGCCCGCCCCGGGACAATGAGCAGTTCTTC
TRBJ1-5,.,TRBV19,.,CASSIEENQPQHF,TGTGCCAGTAGTATAGAGGAGAATCAGCCCCAGCATTTT
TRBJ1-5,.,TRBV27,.,CASSLLGNQPQHF,TGTGCCAGCAGTTTATTAGGCAATCAGCCCCAGCATTTT
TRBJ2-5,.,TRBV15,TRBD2,CATSRFGWTSGGEQETQYF,TGTGCCACCAGCAGATTTGGCTGGACTAGCGGGGGAGAACAAGAGACCCAGTACTTC
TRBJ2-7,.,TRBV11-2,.,CASSLEGGDSYEQYF,TGTGCCAGCAGCTTAGAGGGGGGGGACAGCTACGAGCAGTACTTC
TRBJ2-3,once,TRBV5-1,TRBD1,CASSTRRGTGIDTQYF,TGCGCCAGCAGCACCCGACGAGGGACAGGGATAGATACGCAGTATTTT
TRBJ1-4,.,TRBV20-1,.,CSALSQEKLFF,TGCAGTGCACTGTCCCAGGAAAAACTGTTTTTT
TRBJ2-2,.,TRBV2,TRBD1,CASSPGTGGDTGELFF,TGTGCCAGCAGTCCCGGGACAGGGGGGGATACCGGGGAGCTGTTTTTT
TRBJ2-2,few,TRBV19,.,CATVDRNTGELFF,TGTGCCACAGTGGACAGGAACACCGGGGAGCTGTTTTTT